The TCR beta chain described here comes from a study of shared clonotypes between healthy human individuals. This clone was recorded a few times. Its antigen is still unknown. Terminally differentiated effector memory CD45RA+ cells were excluded by CCR7 positive selection of CD45RO-negative cells. Study-wide results and caveats: Having only a few donors restricted how much genetic and exposure-history diversity was captured.

There are 13 residues in the CDR3. V was clipped by 4 bases and J by 8 bases, with 14 bases between them. Germline assignment: CDR1 SGHDN and CDR2 FVKESK. TCRdb's copy holds only in-frame clones and misses some; the assay was immunoSEQ multiplex PCR. The sample holds just over 2,000,000 clones, approximately 94% seen once. The J gene is TRBJ1-2, the V gene TRBV14; weak D call: TRBD1 (5 bases). The source material was naive CD8+ T cells sorted from blood. This receptor was obtained from a young man in good health. The CDR3 protein is CASSPSGGWGYTF. The CDR3 DNA reads as TGTGCCAGCAGCCCCTCTGGGGGTTGGGGCTACACCTTC.